The 20 T cell receptor beta chains below all came from one sample that was sequenced in a study of CD4 T cells in relation to SARS-CoV-2 and coronaviruses. The protocol was immunoSEQ multiplex PCR, while the TCRdb copy is restricted to in-frame clones and leaves out a portion. The table shows 30,000 or so clones, with around three quarters occurring only once. The antigens of these receptors remain unknown. Unexposed donor CD4+ T cells date from about 2010-2018, before the COVID-19 pandemic. After around nine days of culture, CD4+ T cells were isolated. The specimen sequenced was CD4+ T cells from PBMCs, cultured in vitro. These receptors were taken from a human donor in good health.

This clone was seen a few times. The chain combines TRBV19 with TRBJ2-3; D is undetermined. The CDR3 is made up of 13 amino acids. Germline values: CDR1 LNHDA, CDR2 SQIVND (reference sequence). Between the trimmed V and J ends, which lost 7 bases and 6 bases, there was a span of 14 bases. CDR3 in amino acids: CASKGRELDTQYF. CDR3 sequence (DNA): TGTGCCAGTAAGGGTAGGGAACTGGATACGCAGTATTTT.

This clone was detected only once. CDR3 amino acids: CASSLGSGGNSYNSPLHF. The CDR3 bases are TGTGCCAGCAGCTTAGGGTCAGGGGGAAACTCCTATAATTCACCCCTCCACTTT. The gene calls are TRBV11-2 and TRBJ1-6, with 7 bases fitting TRBD1. Germline V gene lookup returns CDR1 SGHAT and CDR2 FQNNGV. The CDR3 totals 18 residues. The ends lost 1 base at V and 0 bases at J; junction bases unmatched: 6. Using reference TRBV11-2 and TRBJ1-6 for the parts outside the CDR3, the full variable domain is EAGVAQSPRYKIIEKRQSVAFWCNPISGHATLYWYQQILGQGPKLLIQFQNNGVVDDSQLPKDRFSAERLKGVDSTLKIQPAKLEDSAVYLCASSLGSGGNSYNSPLHFGNGTRLTVT.

The chain has TRBV12-3 or TRBV12-4 and TRBJ2-7, with D maybe TRBD1 (6 bases). The ends were cut back, 5 bases at V and 3 bases at J, with 8 bases in the middle. This CDR3 comprises 12 residues. CDR3 loop: CASSPDSYEQYF. In DNA, the CDR3 is TGTGCCAGCAGTCCGGACAGCTACGAGCAGTACTTC.

The chain joins TRBV7-3 to TRBJ2-2; D is unclear. This CDR3 comprises 15 residues. The V end was cut by 5 bases, the J end by 0 bases, with 10 bases between. The germline CDR1 and CDR2 sequences are SGHTA and FQGTGA. The chain's CDR3 is CASSPDTPNTGELFF. CDR3 nucleotide sequence: TGTGCCAGCAGCCCCGACACGCCGAACACCGGGGAGCTGTTTTTT.

The J gene is TRBJ1-4, the V gene TRBV9; D is undetermined. The CDR3 is 16 amino acids. Per the germline V gene, CDR1 is SGDLS and CDR2 is YYNGEE. With 0 bases removed from V and 6 bases from J, the gap between germline ends came to 15 bases. CDR3 amino acids: CASSVGAGRGHEKLFF. The CDR3 bases are TGTGCCAGCAGCGTAGGAGCAGGCCGAGGGCATGAAAAACTGTTTTTT.

The J gene is TRBJ2-5, the V gene TRBV5-1; D is uncertain. V was shortened by 3 bases and J by 0 bases, with 9 bases between the two germline ends. The CDR3 runs 14 residues. Germline V CDR1 and CDR2: SGHRS, YFSETQ. CDR3 in DNA: TGCGCCAGCAGCTGGAACACAGACCAAGAGACCCAGTACTTC. It specifies CASSWNTDQETQYF.

This clone was counted a few times. A junction boundary mismatches the germline segment, possibly from a read error. The V call is TRBV7-7, the J call TRBJ2-3, with 11 bases aligning to TRBD1. Germline V gene sequence: CDR1 SSHAT, CDR2 FNYEAQ (reference sequence). The CDR3 totals 15 residues. The CDR3 region has the DNA TGTGCTAGCAGCGAGGGACAGGGGGTTACAGATACGCAGTATTTT. Amino acid sequence: CASSEGQGVTDTQYF. Full variable domain (outside the CDR3, taken from reference TRBV7-7 and TRBJ2-3): GAGVSQSPRYKVTKRGQDVTLRCDPISSHATLYWYQQALGQGPEFLTYFNYEAQPDKSGLPSDRFSAERPEGSISTLTIQRTEQRDSAMYRCASSEGQGVTDTQYFGPGTRLTVL.

This chain joins TRBV19 and TRBJ2-6; 7 bases match TRBD1. The trim removed 3 bases at V and 2 bases at J, leaving 13 bases unmatched. The CDR3 is 19 residues long. Germline-derived CDR1 and CDR2 are LNHDA and SQIVND (reference sequence). CDR3 protein: CASSMERTQGIPGANVLTF. Here the CDR3 DNA reads TGTGCCAGTAGTATGGAGCGCACACAGGGGATCCCTGGGGCCAACGTCCTGACTTTC.

This chain joins TRBV7-2 and TRBJ1-2, with 8 bases identical to TRBD1. CDR1 SGHTA and CDR2 FQGNSA come from the germline V gene. The CDR3 consists of 14 residues. With 5 bases clipped from V and 8 bases from J, the junction kept 10 bases outside the gene matches. The CDR3 nucleotides are TGTGCCAGCAGCCGCCGCCAGGGGGCAGAAGGCTACACCTTC. Translating it yields CASSRRQGAEGYTF.

This sequence joins TRBV30 and TRBJ2-1; TRBD2 matches at 7 bases. Per the germline V gene, CDR1 is GTSNPN and CDR2 is SVGIG (reference sequence). This CDR3 has 15 amino acids. V lost 0 bases to trimming and J lost 4 bases; unmatched junction nucleotides: 6. The CDR3 region has the DNA TGTGCCTGGAGTGTAAGGCTAGCGGATTACAATGAGCAGTTCTTC. Translation gives CAWSVRLADYNEQFF. Full variable domain (missing parts from reference TRBV30 and TRBJ2-1): SQTIHQWPATLVQPVGSPLSLECTVEGTSNPNLYWYRQAAGRGLQLLFYSVGIGQISSEVPQNLSASRPQDRQFILSSKKLLLSDSGFYLCAWSVRLADYNEQFFGPGTRLTVL.

This clone has just a few counts. The chain joins TRBV27 to TRBJ1-1; D unclear. Trimming removed 3 bases from V and 3 bases from J, with 8 bases in between. The CDR3 length is 13 residues. Germline V gene sequence: CDR1 MNHEY, CDR2 SMNVEV (reference sequence). The CDR3 reads CASSLASYTEAFF. In DNA, the CDR3 is TGTGCCAGCAGTTTGGCCTCCTACACTGAAGCTTTCTTT.

The rearrangement joins TRBV7-3 to TRBJ2-3; 9 bases agree with TRBD2. CDR3 length: 13 amino acids. Germline lookup yields CDR1 SGHTA and CDR2 FQGTGA. Unmatched junction bases numbered 1, after V lost 5 bases and J lost 4 bases. The CDR3 loop reads CASSPSGADTQYF. As DNA, the CDR3 is TGTGCCAGCAGCCCTAGCGGGGCAGATACGCAGTATTTT.

The chain recombines TRBV2 with TRBJ2-1; no clear D. V shed 8 bases and J shed 6 bases, with 17 bases lying between them. CDR3 length equals 14 residues. CDR1 SNHLY and CDR2 FYNNEI come from the germline V gene. The DNA for the CDR3 is TGTGCCAGCTCCCGAGAGGCCACGGCCAATGAGCAGTTCTTC. Translated: CASSREATANEQFF. Filled out from reference TRBV2 and TRBJ2-1, the complete variable domain reads EPEVTQTPSHQVTQMGQEVILRCVPISNHLYFYWYRQILGQKVEFLVSFYNNEISEKSEIFDDQFSVERPDGSNFTLKIRSTKLEDSAMYFCASSREATANEQFFGPGTRLTVL.

The rearrangement joins TRBV5-6 to TRBJ2-7; 12 positions match TRBD1. Germline trimming cut 2 bases from V and 3 bases from J; bases unmatched to any gene: 6. CDR3 length: 16 amino acids. Germline loops: CDR1 SGHDT, CDR2 YYEEEE. CDR3: CASSFYGTGGFYEQYF. As DNA, the CDR3 is TGTGCCAGCAGCTTTTACGGGACAGGGGGCTTCTACGAGCAGTACTTC.

This clone appeared a single time. The rearrangement joins TRBV4-3 to TRBJ1-6; a possible D gene is TRBD1 (5 bases). Per the germline V gene, CDR1 is LGHNA and CDR2 is YSLEER. The CDR3 sequence is 15 residues long. V gave up 0 bases and J gave up 13 bases, with 16 bases separating them. As DNA, the CDR3 is TGCGCCAGCAGCCAAGAAGGGCAGGGTAGTATCCCCCTCCACTTT. Its translation is CASSQEGQGSIPLHF.

V gene TRBV9 combines with J gene TRBJ2-1; TRBD2 matches at 7 bases. Germline CDR1 is SGDLS and CDR2 is YYNGEE. The V segment lost 0 bases and the J segment 2 bases; nucleotides outside the gene matches: 2. The CDR3 sequence is 15 residues long. This chain's CDR3 is CASSVGGGAYNEQFF. The CDR3 DNA is TGTGCCAGCAGCGTAGGTGGGGGGGCCTACAATGAGCAGTTCTTC.

The V and J genes are TRBV5-1 and TRBJ2-2; D gene ambiguous. The CDR3 totals 15 residues. Germline loops: CDR1 SGHRS, CDR2 YFSETQ. V was trimmed by 0 bases and J by 5 bases, leaving 11 bases between them. CDR3 sequence reads: CASSLVTGQTGELFF. As DNA, the CDR3 is TGCGCCAGCAGCTTGGTGACGGGCCAGACCGGGGAGCTGTTTTTT.

The chain has TRBV3-1 (or the pseudogene TRBV3-2) and TRBJ2-7; D is possibly TRBD1 (6 bases). V was pared by 5 bases and J by 3 bases, with 11 bases between. Germline CDR1 LGHDT, CDR2 YNNKEL (reference sequence). The CDR3 is 13 amino acids. The CDR3 bases are TGTGCCAGCAGCGTACAGGGTTACTACGAGCAGTACTTC. This encodes CASSVQGYYEQYF.

The CDR3 coding sequence is TGTGCCAGCAGCCCATCAGGTTCTCTAATGAACACTGAAGCTTTCTTT. It translates to CASSPSGSLMNTEAFF. The chain combines TRBV6-4 with TRBJ1-1; D is uncertain. V gave up 6 bases and J gave up 0 bases, with 17 bases separating them. The CDR3 contains 16 residues. Germline V CDR1 and CDR2: MRHNA, SNTAGT.

V is TRBV7-3 and J is TRBJ2-7; tentative D call: TRBD2 (5 bases). V gave up 3 bases and J gave up 0 bases, with 6 bases separating them. In germline, CDR1 is SGHTA, CDR2 FQGTGA. This CDR3 spans 13 amino acids. The DNA for the CDR3 is TGTGCCAGCAGCTTTGGACTCTCCTACGAGCAGTACTTC. Translating gives CASSFGLSYEQYF. Full variable domain (rest looked up from reference TRBV7-3 and TRBJ2-7): GAGVSQTPSNKVTEKGKYVELRCDPISGHTALYWYRQSLGQGPEFLIYFQGTGAADDSGLPNDRFFAVRPEGSVSTLKIQRTERGDSAVYLCASSFGLSYEQYFGPGTRLTVT.